Shown below are 11 T cell receptor beta chains from a single sample sequenced in a study of blood T cell repertoires in COVID-19. Sequencing was performed with immunoSEQ multiplex PCR; in TCRdb, only in-frame clones are kept and a portion is missing. The top ten clones hold 23% of a sample with about 44,000 clones, 87% of them seen once. Input material: peripheral blood. The receptor set was obtained from a woman at least 80 years old in a cohort sampled during active or convalescent COVID-19.

The gene calls are TRBV20-1 and TRBJ1-1; D possibly corresponds to TRBD1 (5 bases). In germline, CDR1 is DFQATT, CDR2 SNEGSKA (reference sequence). Trimming took 6 bases from V and 1 from J, leaving 6 bases between them. The CDR3 is 11 amino acids. Written as DNA, the CDR3 is TGCAGTGCCAGGGAGAACACTGAAGCTTTCTTT. Translating it yields CSARENTEAFF.

The V call is TRBV3-1 (or the pseudogene TRBV3-2), the J call TRBJ1-2, with TRBD1 matching over 7 bases. Trimming cost V 8 bases and J 6 bases; bases outside gene matches: 9. CDR3 length: 13 residues. CDR1 is LGHDT and CDR2 is YNNKEL in the germline V gene (reference sequence). CDR3: CASARYRGNGYTF. CDR3 coding DNA: TGTGCCAGCGCACGATACAGGGGTAATGGCTACACCTTC.

This clone was observed once. The chain is built from TRBV6-5 and TRBJ2-1; tentatively, D is TRBD1 (6 bases). Germline lookup yields CDR1 MNHEY and CDR2 SVGAGI. This CDR3 contains 16 residues. Between the trimmed V and J ends, which lost 1 base and 7 bases, there was a span of 17 bases. CDR3 bases: TGTGCCAGCAGTTACTTTTACCAGGGGTTGGGAAATGAGCAGTTCTTC. Translated: CASSYFYQGLGNEQFF.

V is TRBV5-1 and J is TRBJ2-6, with unresolved D. From germline, CDR1 is SGHRS and CDR2 YFSETQ. The CDR3 contains 15 residues. The ends were cut back, 6 bases at V and 0 bases at J, with 10 bases in the middle. In nucleotides, the CDR3 is TGCGCCAGCACAACACCGGGCTCTGGGGCCAACGTCCTGACTTTC. Encoded protein: CASTTPGSGANVLTF. The complete variable domain, with remaining parts taken from reference TRBV5-1 and TRBJ2-6, reads KAGVTQTPRYLIKTRGQQVTLSCSPISGHRSVSWYQQTPGQGLQFLFEYFSETQRNKGNFPGRFSGRQFSNSRSEMNVSTLELGDSALYLCASTTPGSGANVLTFGAGSRLTVL.

The chain has TRBV6-2 or TRBV6-3 and TRBJ2-5; D perhaps matches TRBD1 (6 bases). V was trimmed by 6 bases and J by 5 bases, leaving 22 bases between them. Germline-derived CDR1 and CDR2 are MNHEY and SVGEGT. The CDR3 covers 16 residues. CDR3 in DNA: TGTGCCAGCAGCCCTGGGACAACTCCCCGGCGGGAGACCCAGTACTTC. Translating gives CASSPGTTPRRETQYF.

This chain connects TRBV2 to TRBJ1-2, with D possibly matching TRBD1 (6 bases). CDR1 is SNHLY and CDR2 is FYNNEI in the germline V gene. This CDR3 is 13 amino acids long. Trimming removed 6 bases from V and 4 bases from J, with 12 bases in between. The CDR3 DNA reads TGTGCCAGCAGCCCAGGGGTCTTCTATGGCTACACCTTC. The encoded protein is CASSPGVFYGYTF.

The rearrangement links TRBV9 to TRBJ2-7; 10 bases are a match to TRBD2. Germline V gene lookup returns CDR1 SGDLS and CDR2 YYNGEE. The length of the CDR3 is 13 residues. V lost 0 bases to trimming and J lost 6 bases; unmatched junction nucleotides: 0. CDR3 bases: TGTGCCAGCAGCGTAGCTAGCGGGAGCGAGCAGTACTTC. It translates to CASSVASGSEQYF. Variable domain in full (rest from reference TRBV9 and TRBJ2-7): DSGVTQTPKHLITATGQRVTLRCSPRSGDLSVYWYQQSLDQGLQFLIQYYNGEERAKGNILERFSAQQFPDLHSELNLSSLELGDSALYFCASSVASGSEQYFGPGTRLTVT.

The chain combines TRBV30 with TRBJ1-4, with no clear D. The V and J ends lost 2 bases and 8 bases respectively, with 12 bases between them. The CDR3 length is 13 residues. Germline CDR1 is GTSNPN and CDR2 is SVGIG (reference sequence). The CDR3 bases are TGTGCCTGGAGTTACTGGGGAGGAGAAAAACTGTTTTTT. Residues: CAWSYWGGEKLFF. Full variable domain (outside the CDR3, taken from reference TRBV30 and TRBJ1-4): SQTIHQWPATLVQPVGSPLSLECTVEGTSNPNLYWYRQAAGRGLQLLFYSVGIGQISSEVPQNLSASRPQDRQFILSSKKLLLSDSGFYLCAWSYWGGEKLFFGSGTQLSVL.

The chain is built from TRBV6-6 and TRBJ2-2; 10 bases are a match to TRBD2. Germline V lookup: CDR1 MNHNY, CDR2 SVGAGI (reference sequence). Unmatched junction bases numbered 6, after V lost 7 bases and J lost 4 bases. CDR3 size: 15 residues. This CDR3 reads CASKEREGFTGELFF. In DNA form, the CDR3 reads TGTGCCAGCAAGGAGCGGGAGGGTTTCACCGGGGAGCTGTTTTTT.

This clone was counted only a few times. The chain employs TRBV30 and TRBJ2-2; D is possibly TRBD1 (5 bases). CDR1 is GTSNPN and CDR2 is SVGIG in the germline V gene (reference sequence). Trimming shortened V by 1 base and J by 6 bases, and 12 bases separated the two germline ends. The length of the CDR3 is 14 residues. The CDR3 nucleotides read TGTGCCTGGAGTGCAGGGCTCCCCGCCGGGGAGCTGTTTTTT. Translated: CAWSAGLPAGELFF.

This clone has only one observation. This CDR3 is CASSLDSQRANEQFF. In DNA, the CDR3 is TGTGCCAGCAGCTTGGATAGCCAGAGGGCCAATGAGCAGTTCTTC. The chain uses TRBV5-4 and TRBJ2-1, with D possibly TRBD2 on 5 matching bases. CDR3 length equals 15 residues. V lost 0 bases and J lost 6, with 13 bases in between. The germline V gene encodes CDR1 SGHNT and CDR2 YYREEE (reference sequence). Together with reference TRBV5-4 and TRBJ2-1, the CDR3 gives the full variable domain: ETGVTQSPTHLIKTRGQQVTLRCSSQSGHNTVSWYQQALGQGPQFIFQYYREEENGRGNFPPRFSGLQFPNYSSELNVNALELDDSALYLCASSLDSQRANEQFFGPGTRLTVL.